The rows below give T cell receptor beta chains drawn from one sample of a study of shared clonotypes between healthy human individuals. Generated by immunoSEQ multiplex PCR, the TCRdb table keeps only in-frame clones and is missing some. The table has approximately 2,300,000 clones, roughly 90% seen once. Sequencing was performed on naive CD4+ T cells from PBMCs. These TCRs come from a young man in good health. Some clones in this sample may be carry-over from other donors' samples. CDR3s include the opening cysteine and the closing phenylalanine or tryptophan. Each record gives: CDR3 protein, CDR3 DNA, J gene, V gene, D gene, clone size. A D gene is named only where the DNA matches it firmly. Clone size is given for some rows only: seen once, a few or many times, or a class if the clone is expanded.

CDR3 protein: CASTEREGQAQYF; CDR3 DNA: TGTGCCAGCACTGAGCGGGAGGGCCAGGCGCAGTATTTT; J gene: TRBJ2-3; V gene: TRBV2; D gene: TRBD2; clone size: -
CDR3 protein: CASSRSGRDYNEQFF; CDR3 DNA: TGTGCCAGCAGCCGGAGCGGGAGGGACTACAATGAGCAGTTCTTC; J gene: TRBJ2-1; V gene: TRBV7-9; D gene: TRBD2; clone size: -
CDR3 protein: CASSLGDPWSSVDEQFF; CDR3 DNA: TGTGCCAGCAGCTTAGGGGACCCCTGGAGTAGCGTGGATGAGCAGTTCTTC; J gene: TRBJ2-1; V gene: TRBV11-2; D gene: -; clone size: -
CDR3 protein: CASSLEQKIYNEQFF; CDR3 DNA: TGCGCCAGCAGCTTGGAACAGAAGATATACAATGAGCAGTTCTTC; J gene: TRBJ2-1; V gene: TRBV5-1; D gene: -; clone size: -
CDR3 protein: CASSLIPGAAFNEQYF; CDR3 DNA: TGCGCCAGCAGCTTGATTCCGGGCGCCGCTTTCAACGAGCAGTACTTC; J gene: TRBJ2-7; V gene: TRBV5-1; D gene: -; clone size: -
CDR3 protein: CASSLGVAAGTQYF; CDR3 DNA: TGTGCCAGCAGCTTAGGGGTGGCAGCTGGGACCCAGTACTTC; J gene: TRBJ2-5; V gene: TRBV7-8; D gene: -; clone size: -
CDR3 protein: CAWNTLGGNQPQHF; CDR3 DNA: TGTGCCTGGAATACTTTGGGGGGCAATCAGCCCCAGCATTTT; J gene: TRBJ1-5; V gene: TRBV30; D gene: -; clone size: -
CDR3 protein: CASSEQGLPYNEQFF; CDR3 DNA: TGTGCCAGCAGTGAACAGGGCTTACCCTACAATGAGCAGTTCTTC; J gene: TRBJ2-1; V gene: TRBV2; D gene: -; clone size: -
CDR3 protein: CASSLGGTANTEAFF; CDR3 DNA: TGTGCCAGCTCACTCGGGGGGACAGCGAACACTGAAGCTTTCTTT; J gene: TRBJ1-1; V gene: TRBV18; D gene: TRBD1; clone size: -
CDR3 protein: CASSFGTGYGYTF; CDR3 DNA: TGCGCCAGCAGCTTCGGGACAGGGTATGGCTACACCTTC; J gene: TRBJ1-2; V gene: TRBV5-1; D gene: TRBD1; clone size: -
CDR3 protein: CASSDSGGEQFF; CDR3 DNA: TGTGCCAGCAGTGACTCGGGCGGCGAGCAGTTCTTC; J gene: TRBJ2-1; V gene: TRBV6-4; D gene: -; clone size: -
CDR3 protein: CASSVRDGDATNEKLFF; CDR3 DNA: TGTGCCAGCAGCGTCCGGGACGGAGATGCAACTAATGAAAAACTGTTTTTT; J gene: TRBJ1-4; V gene: TRBV11-2; D gene: -; clone size: -
CDR3 protein: CASSLRDINTGELFF; CDR3 DNA: TGTGCCAGCAGCTTGCGGGACATAAACACCGGGGAGCTGTTTTTT; J gene: TRBJ2-2; V gene: TRBV5-4; D gene: -; clone size: -
CDR3 protein: CASSPGPTGPETQYF; CDR3 DNA: TGTGCCAGCAGTCCTGGACCGACCGGACCGGAGACCCAGTACTTC; J gene: TRBJ2-5; V gene: TRBV27; D gene: -; clone size: -
CDR3 protein: CASSLGSEGNTIYF; CDR3 DNA: TGCGCCAGCAGCTTAGGTTCTGAAGGAAACACCATATATTTT; J gene: TRBJ1-3; V gene: TRBV5-1; D gene: -; clone size: -
CDR3 protein: CASSDGTGLGQYF; CDR3 DNA: TGCGCCAGCAGCGACGGGACGGGCTTGGGGCAGTACTTC; J gene: TRBJ2-7; V gene: TRBV5-1; D gene: -; clone size: -
CDR3 protein: CASTPLTRLLSSYEQYF; CDR3 DNA: TGTGCCAGCACCCCTTTGACGCGGTTACTGAGCTCCTACGAGCAGTACTTC; J gene: TRBJ2-7; V gene: TRBV11-2; D gene: -; clone size: -
CDR3 protein: CASRSGTGAYEQYF; CDR3 DNA: TGTGCCAGCAGATCCGGGACAGGGGCCTACGAGCAGTACTTC; J gene: TRBJ2-7; V gene: TRBV6-5; D gene: TRBD1; clone size: -
CDR3 protein: CASGGLVGTGELFF; CDR3 DNA: TGTGCCAGCGGTGGACTAGTAGGGACCGGGGAGCTGTTTTTT; J gene: TRBJ2-2; V gene: TRBV2; D gene: TRBD2; clone size: -
CDR3 protein: CASRDQGNTIYF; CDR3 DNA: TGTGCCAGCAGGGATCAGGGGAACACCATATATTTT; J gene: TRBJ1-3; V gene: TRBV6-1; D gene: -; clone size: -
CDR3 protein: CAPGGGKWGQGGETQYF; CDR3 DNA: TGTGCCCCGGGGGGGGGAAAGTGGGGACAGGGCGGCGAGACCCAGTACTTC; J gene: TRBJ2-5; V gene: TRBV27; D gene: -; clone size: once
CDR3 protein: CASSFLAGDGEQFF; CDR3 DNA: TGCGCCAGCAGCTTTCTAGCGGGAGATGGTGAGCAGTTCTTC; J gene: TRBJ2-1; V gene: TRBV5-1; D gene: TRBD2; clone size: -
CDR3 protein: CASSRGQYGYTF; CDR3 DNA: TGTGCCAGCAGCCGCGGACAGTATGGCTACACCTTC; J gene: TRBJ1-2; V gene: TRBV7-3; D gene: -; clone size: once